This T cell receptor beta chain was recorded in a study of CD8+CD57+ T cells in acquired aplastic anemia. Genomic DNA constituted the template upon which TCR beta VDJ and CDR3 profiling was performed. TCRdb itself ran the reads through MiXCR, one entry per CDR3 protein. The data contain a few hundred thousand distinct CDR3 sequences, under 55% of them singletons. For sequencing, patients were chosen who had shown expansion of CD8+CD57+ cells by flow cytometry. The TCR originated in a human donor with aplastic anemia. The material sequenced was sorted CD4+, CD8+, or CD8+CD57+ T cells (not recorded which) from PBMCs.

CDR3 region: CAISESIGGGSQHF. CDR3 bases: TGTGCCATCAGTGAGTCAATTGGGGGAGGGTCCCAGCATTTT. The rearrangement uses TRBV10-3 and TRBJ1-5; the D gene is possibly TRBD1 (5 bases). The germline V gene encodes CDR1 ENHRY and CDR2 SYGVKD. The length of the CDR3 is 14 residues. V was trimmed by 0 bases and J by 11 bases, leaving 14 bases between them.